A single sample gave rise to the 32 T cell receptor beta chains below, sequenced in a study of T cells after yellow fever vaccination. TCRdb ran MiXCR on the 5' RACE reads and lists one entry per CDR3 protein. Here the sample spans about 580,000 distinct CDR3 sequences, about a sixth being singletons. Here the sequenced sample was PBMCs, taken about 5 days after the first yellow fever vaccination. These receptors were collected from a man aged 18 to 30 who received the YFV17D yellow fever vaccine.

J is TRBJ2-3 and V is TRBV19; 9 bases agree with TRBD2. The germline gives CDR1 LNHDA, CDR2 SQIVND (reference sequence). This CDR3 region has 16 residues. V lost 5 bases and J lost 2; bases outside the gene matches: 8. The CDR3 DNA is TGTGCCAGTAGTCCCCGGGTAGCGGGGGTCACAGATACGCAGTATTTT. Protein product: CASSPRVAGVTDTQYF.

This clonotype came up many times. The chain uses TRBV12-3 or TRBV12-4 and TRBJ1-2, with a weak D call TRBD1 (6 bases). This CDR3 spans 13 amino acids. V lost 5 bases to trimming and J lost 4 bases, with 11 bases between them. The CDR3 spells CASSPTGAYGYTF. The CDR3 DNA is TGTGCCAGCAGTCCGACAGGCGCCTATGGCTACACCTTC.

This chain uses TRBV4-2 with TRBJ1-1, with D tentatively TRBD1 (5 bases). This CDR3 comprises 14 residues. Trimming stripped 1 base from V and 4 bases from J, with 10 bases between. The germline V gene encodes CDR1 LGHNA and CDR2 YNFKEQ. CDR3 DNA sequence: TGTGCCAGCAGCCAAGGGGGCCGGTTCACTGAAGCTTTCTTT. As protein: CASSQGGRFTEAFF.

This clonotype was recorded only once. The chain carries TRBV6-1 and TRBJ2-2; D may be TRBD1 or TRBD2 (5 bases each). CDR3 length: 13 amino acids. The germline CDR1 and CDR2 sequences are MNHNS and SASEGT. Between the trimmed V and J ends, which lost 8 bases and 6 bases, there was a span of 13 bases. The CDR3 reads CASQGYGAGELFF. CDR3 DNA sequence: TGTGCCAGCCAGGGTTACGGGGCCGGGGAGCTGTTTTTT.

The DNA of the CDR3 is TGCAGTGCTCGCCGACTAGCGGGGGGGAGAACAGATACGCAGTATTTT. It yields the protein CSARRLAGGRTDTQYF. The rearrangement joins TRBV20-1 to TRBJ2-3; 14 bases map to TRBD2. The CDR3 extends over 16 amino acids. Germline V gives CDR1 DFQATT, CDR2 SNEGSKA (reference sequence). V lost 5 bases, J lost 3 bases, and 7 bases stayed unmatched.

CDR3 sequence: CASSIGDRVYSPLHF. CDR3 in DNA: TGTGCCAGCAGCATTGGGGACAGGGTCTATTCACCCCTCCACTTT. This chain links TRBV7-2 with TRBJ1-6, with 9 nucleotides matching TRBD1. The trim removed 5 bases at V and 8 bases at J, leaving 7 bases unmatched. Per germline, CDR1 SGHTA and CDR2 FQGNSA. The CDR3 extends over 15 amino acids. Using reference TRBV7-2 and TRBJ1-6 for the parts outside the CDR3, the full variable domain is GAGVSQSPSNKVTEKGKDVELRCDPISGHTALYWYRQSLGQGLEFLIYFQGNSAPDKSGLPSDRFSAERTGGSVSTLTIQRTQQEDSAVYLCASSIGDRVYSPLHFGNGTRLTVT.

This clonotype was seen a few times. The chain employs TRBV3-1 and TRBJ2-7, with 9 bases that match TRBD1. Germline V gene lookup returns CDR1 LGHDT and CDR2 YNNKEL (reference sequence). The CDR3 is 13 amino acids. Trimming at V came to 5 bases and at J to 5 bases, leaving 4 bases not matched to a gene. The CDR3 reads CASSGTGSDEQYF. The CDR3 DNA is TGTGCCAGCAGCGGGACAGGGTCTGACGAGCAGTACTTC.

In this sample, this clonotype turned up a few times. This sequence joins TRBV20-1 and TRBJ1-2; weak D call: TRBD1 (6 bases). The CDR3 length is 14 residues. V lost 5 bases to trimming and J lost 1 base, with 14 bases between them. From germline, CDR1 is DFQATT and CDR2 SNEGSKA (reference sequence). In DNA, the CDR3 is TGCAGTGCTGAGGCACAGGGATTTAACTATGGCTACACCTTC. This gives the protein CSAEAQGFNYGYTF.

The chain links TRBV6-5 to TRBJ2-1, with a weak D call TRBD1 (5 bases). V was pared by 1 base and J by 8 bases, with 15 bases between. The CDR3 has 15 residues. Germline V gives CDR1 MNHEY, CDR2 SVGAGI. CDR3: CASSYWSGQGDEQFF. For the CDR3, the DNA is TGTGCCAGCAGTTACTGGTCGGGTCAAGGGGATGAGCAGTTCTTC.

This clonotype has only a few counts. The chain uses TRBV4-1 and TRBJ2-5; D is unresolved. V was pared by 0 bases and J by 7 bases, with 12 bases between. Germline V gene data show CDR1 as MGHRA and CDR2 as YSYEKL. CDR3 length: 14 amino acids. As DNA, the CDR3 is TGCGCCAGCAGCCAAGATTGGGCGTTTGGGACCCAGTACTTC. Translated, it gives CASSQDWAFGTQYF.

This clonotype was seen only a few times. The rearrangement uses TRBV4-3 and TRBJ2-2; 7 nucleotides agree with TRBD1. V was pared by 1 base and J by 5 bases, with 7 bases of the junction left unmatched. The CDR3 totals 16 residues. Germline CDR1 is LGHNA and CDR2 is YSLEER. CDR3: CASSQVTGAPTGELFF. The CDR3 DNA is TGCGCCAGCAGCCAAGTAACAGGGGCCCCTACCGGGGAGCTGTTTTTT.

This clonotype came up a few times. This chain uses TRBV18 with TRBJ2-4; TRBD2 agrees at 11 bases. Germline CDR1 and CDR2: KGHSH and LQKENI. With 6 bases clipped from V and 7 bases from J, the junction kept 8 bases outside the gene matches. This CDR3 is built from 15 residues. The DNA of the CDR3 is TGTGCCAGCTCTCAAATAGCGGGGGGGCAGAACATTCAGTACTTC. Its translation: CASSQIAGGQNIQYF. Using reference TRBV18 and TRBJ2-4 for the parts outside the CDR3, the full variable domain is NAGVMQNPRHLVRRRGQEARLRCSPMKGHSHVYWYRQLPEEGLKFMVYLQKENIIDESGMPKERFSAEFPKEGPSILRIQQVVRGDSAAYFCASSQIAGGQNIQYFGAGTRLSVL.

This clonotype was observed a handful of times. The chain links TRBV28 to TRBJ2-7; 9 bases line up with TRBD1. The CDR3 runs 15 residues. The J segment lost 7 bases and the V segment lost 6 bases, leaving 13 bases of the junction unmatched. The V gene's germline CDR1 is MDHEN and CDR2 SYDVKM. Written as DNA, the CDR3 is TGTGCCAGCAGATCCGGGGGACAGGGAGTAAGGGAGCAGTACGTC. This sequence encodes CASRSGGQGVREQYV.

This clonotype was detected a few times. The V gene is TRBV5-1, the J gene TRBJ1-2; D is possibly TRBD1 (6 bases). Between the trimmed V and J ends, which lost 6 bases and 2 bases, there was a span of 14 bases. This CDR3 is built from 14 residues. CDR1 is SGHRS and CDR2 is YFSETQ in the germline V gene. The CDR3 bases are TGCGCCAGCAAGGGAGCAGGGGAGAACTATGGCTACACCTTC. This codes for CASKGAGENYGYTF.

This chain joins TRBV4-2 and TRBJ1-3; 7 nucleotides line up with TRBD1. Germline V gives CDR1 LGHNA, CDR2 YNFKEQ. V trimming: 0 bases; J trimming: 0 bases; junction bases outside the gene matches: 5. This CDR3 comprises 17 residues. The CDR3 loop reads CASSQEGQAISGNTIYF. For the CDR3, the DNA is TGTGCCAGCAGCCAAGAAGGACAGGCAATCTCTGGAAACACCATATATTTT.

The chain couples TRBV7-2 to TRBJ2-3; unclear D gene. Between the trimmed V and J ends, which lost 4 bases and 6 bases, there was a span of 8 bases. The CDR3 runs 12 residues. Looked up from germline, CDR1 is SGHTA and CDR2 is FQGNSA. This chain's CDR3 is CASSSYRDTQYF. The CDR3 nucleotides are TGTGCCAGCAGCTCCTATCGGGATACGCAGTATTTT.

The table lists this clonotype with a few counts. J is TRBJ1-4 and V is TRBV28; no clear D. Trimming removed 5 bases at V and 0 bases at J, with 7 bases between. The CDR3 sequence is 14 residues long. Germline V gene lookup returns CDR1 MDHEN and CDR2 SYDVKM. The CDR3 nucleotides are TGTGCCAGCAGTAACAGCGCAACTAATGAAAAACTGTTTTTT. Amino acids: CASSNSATNEKLFF.

The sample holds a few counts of this clonotype. The V call is TRBV5-1, the J call TRBJ1-1; 7 bases line up with TRBD1. The CDR3 loop spans 15 amino acids. The J segment lost 0 bases and the V segment lost 1 base, leaving 3 bases of the junction unmatched. Germline loops: CDR1 SGHRS, CDR2 YFSETQ. DNA of the CDR3: TGCGCCAGCAGCTTGTTGACAGGGCTGAACACTGAAGCTTTCTTT. It is translated as CASSLLTGLNTEAFF.

The chain is built from TRBV18 and TRBJ2-2; 9 nucleotides agree with TRBD1. The length of the CDR3 is 14 residues. Germline CDR1 KGHSH, CDR2 LQKENI. Unmatched junction bases numbered 4, after V lost 3 bases and J lost 8 bases. The CDR3 DNA is TGTGCCAGCTCACCGTGGACAGGGGAAGGGGAGCTGTTTTTT. It encodes CASSPWTGEGELFF. Full variable domain (missing parts from reference TRBV18 and TRBJ2-2): NAGVMQNPRHLVRRRGQEARLRCSPMKGHSHVYWYRQLPEEGLKFMVYLQKENIIDESGMPKERFSAEFPKEGPSILRIQQVVRGDSAAYFCASSPWTGEGELFFGEGSRLTVL.

This clonotype was seen at least ten times. One end of the junction varies from germline; a read error may be responsible. The CDR3: CASSRGTDTEAFF. DNA for the CDR3: TGCGCCAGCAGCCGAGGGACAGACACTGAAGCTTTCTTT. The chain recombines TRBV7-2 with TRBJ1-1; 7 bases fit TRBD1. CDR1 SGHTA and CDR2 FQGNSA come from the germline V gene. The CDR3 consists of 13 residues.

This sequence joins TRBV7-9 and TRBJ2-1; 12 nucleotides line up with TRBD2. Per the germline V gene, CDR1 is SEHNR and CDR2 is FQNEAQ (reference sequence). V shed 5 bases and J 7 bases; nucleotides not matched to a gene: 9. The CDR3 has 16 amino acids. The chain's CDR3 is CASSRLAGAVRNEQFF. As DNA, the CDR3 is TGTGCCAGCAGCCGACTAGCGGGGGCGGTTCGGAATGAGCAGTTCTTC.

This sequence joins TRBV12-3 or TRBV12-4 and TRBJ2-3, with D perhaps TRBD2 (5 bases). This CDR3 has 12 residues. Trimming pared 5 bases from V and 7 bases from J, leaving 10 bases between. CDR3 residues: CASSPTGNTQYF. Here the CDR3 DNA reads TGTGCCAGCAGTCCCACCGGGAATACGCAGTATTTT.

This clonotype was seen more than once but under ten times. The chain employs TRBV5-5 and TRBJ2-2; D is undetermined. The germline V gene encodes CDR1 SGHKS and CDR2 YYEKEE (reference sequence). The CDR3 length is 15 residues. V lost 0 bases to trimming and J lost 2 bases, with 8 bases between them. In nucleotides, the CDR3 is TGTGCCAGCAGCTTGGACAACTCAAACACCGGGGAGCTGTTTTTT. It is translated as CASSLDNSNTGELFF.

The rearrangement joins TRBV20-1 to TRBJ1-5; maybe TRBD1 (6 bases). Trimming removed 3 bases at V and 6 bases at J, with 9 bases between. The length of the CDR3 is 12 residues. Germline assignment: CDR1 DFQATT and CDR2 SNEGSKA (reference sequence). CDR3 region: CSASRGSQPQHF. Here the CDR3 DNA reads TGCAGTGCTAGTAGGGGGTCTCAGCCCCAGCATTTT.

The V call is TRBV5-1, the J call TRBJ1-6, with TRBD1 matching over 7 bases. Germline lookup yields CDR1 SGHRS and CDR2 YFSETQ. J was trimmed by 9 bases and V by 5 bases; bases with no gene match: 11. This CDR3 region has 15 residues. The CDR3 nucleotides read TGCGCCAGCAGTAGGGGGCCGGGGATGGCTTCACCCCTCCACTTT. This translates into CASSRGPGMASPLHF.

The chain recombines TRBV12-3 or TRBV12-4 with TRBJ2-2; 14 bases line up with TRBD2. V gave up 0 bases and J gave up 7 bases; unmatched junction bases: 1. The CDR3 contains 16 residues. In DNA, the CDR3 is TGTGCCAGCAGTTTAGCGGGACTAGCGGGGGACGGGGAGCTGTTTTTT. It codes for CASSLAGLAGDGELFF.

This clonotype was observed a handful of times. The chain recombines TRBV2 with TRBJ2-5, with 14 bases that match TRBD2. Trimming removed 6 bases from V and 1 base from J; junction bases left unmatched: 4. Germline-derived CDR1 and CDR2 are SNHLY and FYNNEI. The CDR3 is 16 amino acids. The DNA of the CDR3 is TGTGCCAGCAGCGTGACTAGCGGGGGGGCCCAAGAGACCCAGTACTTC. This codes for CASSVTSGGAQETQYF.

This clonotype was recorded at least ten times. The rearrangement uses TRBV4-1 and TRBJ2-4; D is undetermined. Germline loops: CDR1 MGHRA, CDR2 YSYEKL. Deletions cut 0 bases from V and 3 bases from J, with 12 bases between. The CDR3 totals 16 residues. DNA of the CDR3: TGCGCCAGCAGCCAAGACCCAGGATTCGTCAAAAACATTCAGTACTTC. This gives the protein CASSQDPGFVKNIQYF.

This clonotype was detected ten times or more. The genes are TRBV4-1 and TRBJ2-7, with TRBD1 matching over 9 bases. Germline CDR1 MGHRA, CDR2 YSYEKL. V lost 6 bases and J lost 4; bases outside the gene matches: 10. This CDR3 has 15 residues. The CDR3: CASRLLGTGKYEQYF. CDR3 in DNA: TGCGCCAGCAGACTCCTGGGGACAGGGAAATACGAGCAGTACTTC.

Only a few counts were recorded for this clonotype. The V gene is TRBV27, the J gene TRBJ2-7, with 9 bases aligning to TRBD2. Germline CDR1 and CDR2: MNHEY and SMNVEV (reference sequence). V lost 4 bases, J lost 5 bases, and 15 bases stayed unmatched. This CDR3 has 17 residues. CDR3 protein: CASSSLSGLAIFHEQYF. CDR3 DNA sequence: TGTGCCAGCAGTTCCCTGAGCGGACTAGCGATTTTCCACGAGCAGTACTTC.

The rearrangement joins TRBV18 to TRBJ2-1; 12 bases are shared with TRBD2. J lost 0 bases, V lost 2 bases, and 2 bases had no gene match. The CDR3 has 17 residues. Looked up from germline, CDR1 is KGHSH and CDR2 is LQKENI. CDR3 residues: CASSPRTSGASYNEQFF. CDR3 nucleotide sequence: TGTGCCAGCTCACCAAGGACTAGCGGGGCCTCCTACAATGAGCAGTTCTTC.

This clonotype was seen a handful of times. The chain combines TRBV18 with TRBJ2-5; the D gene is possibly TRBD1 (6 bases). V shed 10 bases and J shed 5 bases, with 17 bases lying between them. Looked up from germline, CDR1 is KGHSH and CDR2 is LQKENI. The CDR3 covers 13 residues. The DNA of the CDR3 is TGTGCCACCGCACAGGGCAGCATTGAGACCCAGTACTTC. The encoded protein is CATAQGSIETQYF.